Presented here are 27 T cell receptor beta chains from one specimen sequenced in a study of blood T cell repertoires in COVID-19. Generated by immunoSEQ multiplex PCR, the TCRdb table keeps only in-frame clones and is missing some. This table holds around 100,000 clones, more than 85% found once. Sequenced input: peripheral blood. All receptors come from a man between 18 and 29 years old with acute or convalescent COVID-19.

The J gene is TRBJ1-1, the V gene TRBV5-1; D is unresolved. V was cut by 4 bases and J by 4 bases, with 11 bases left in between. This CDR3 contains 13 residues. Per the germline V gene, CDR1 is SGHRS and CDR2 is YFSETQ. CDR3 coding DNA: TGCGCCAGCAGCCTGGCGGGGAGCACTGAAGCTTTCTTT. Protein product: CASSLAGSTEAFF.

This rearrangement joins TRBV20-1 to TRBJ2-2, with 11 bases aligning to TRBD1. The CDR3 runs 15 residues. The trim removed 3 bases at V and 6 bases at J, leaving 6 bases unmatched. Germline values: CDR1 DFQATT, CDR2 SNEGSKA (reference sequence). As DNA, the CDR3 is TGCAGTGCTAGTCGGACAGGGGGCTTGGCCGGGGAGCTGTTTTTT. Encoded protein: CSASRTGGLAGELFF.

This clone was seen just once. The chain has TRBV6-5 and TRBJ1-5, with D perhaps TRBD1 (6 bases). In germline, CDR1 is MNHEY, CDR2 SVGAGI. V lost 0 bases to trimming and J lost 3 bases, with 12 bases between them. The CDR3 totals 16 residues. The CDR3 DNA is TGTGCCAGCAGTTACTCAGGGGGGGTAAACAATCAGCCCCAGCATTTT. It codes for CASSYSGGVNNQPQHF.

The V call is TRBV20-1, the J call TRBJ1-4; D call uncertain. The germline V gene encodes CDR1 DFQATT and CDR2 SNEGSKA (reference sequence). The V end was cut by 6 bases, the J end by 7 bases, with 9 bases between. The CDR3 consists of 11 residues. As DNA, the CDR3 is TGCAGTGCGTGGGCTCGTGAAAAACTGTTTTTT. Its protein product is CSAWAREKLFF.

The V call is TRBV3-1 (or the pseudogene TRBV3-2), the J call TRBJ2-1; 9 positions agree with TRBD2. Losses at the gene ends were 4 bases for V and 5 bases for J; bases not matched to a gene: 9. The CDR3 is made up of 16 amino acids. Germline V lookup: CDR1 LGHDT, CDR2 YNNKEL (reference sequence). The CDR3 nucleotides read TGTGCCAGCAGCCTTATAAGCGGGGGGAGCCACAATGAGCAGTTCTTC. Protein sequence: CASSLISGGSHNEQFF.

The chain recombines TRBV24-1 with TRBJ1-1; TRBD1 matches at 7 bases. CDR1 is KGHDR and CDR2 is SFDVKD in the germline V gene. J gave up 3 bases and V 3 bases, and 6 bases lay outside the gene matches. The CDR3 runs to 15 residues. The DNA for the CDR3 is TGTGCCACCAGTGATGCCAGACAGGGTGACACTGAAGCTTTCTTT. It is translated as CATSDARQGDTEAFF.

The chain links TRBV7-9 to TRBJ1-6; D unclear. The CDR3 sequence is 15 residues long. CDR1 is SEHNR and CDR2 is FQNEAQ in the germline V gene (reference sequence). V was shortened by 1 base and J by 7 bases, with 11 bases between the two germline ends. The CDR3 reads CASSLDGVYNSPLHF. CDR3 DNA sequence: TGTGCCAGCAGCTTAGACGGGGTTTACAATTCACCCCTCCACTTT.

The chain carries TRBV5-6 and TRBJ2-4; D unresolved. With 3 bases removed from V and 0 bases from J, the gap between germline ends came to 10 bases. CDR1 SGHDT and CDR2 YYEEEE come from the germline V gene. CDR3 length equals 15 residues. Here the CDR3 DNA reads TGTGCCAGCAGCTCGTTGAAGCTAGCCAAAAACATTCAGTACTTC. This codes for CASSSLKLAKNIQYF.

The V gene is TRBV7-9, the J gene TRBJ2-5; possibly TRBD2 for D (6 bases). CDR3 length equals 17 residues. V was shortened by 5 bases and J by 2 bases, with 21 bases between the two germline ends. The V gene's germline CDR1 is SEHNR and CDR2 FQNEAQ (reference sequence). This CDR3 reads CASSLDVGGLGQETQYF. The CDR3 DNA sequence: TGTGCCAGCAGCCTAGACGTCGGAGGGTTGGGGCAAGAGACCCAGTACTTC.

The rearrangement links TRBV5-6 to TRBJ1-2; no clear D gene. CDR1 and CDR2 (germline): SGHDT, YYEEEE. The V and J ends lost 4 bases and 2 bases respectively, with 9 bases between them. CDR3 length: 13 amino acids. The DNA for the CDR3 is TGTGCCAGCAGCGCCTCCCTAAACTATGGCTACACCTTC. The encoded protein is CASSASLNYGYTF.

The rearrangement links TRBV5-1 to TRBJ1-1, with 11 bases fitting TRBD1. The CDR3 is 14 amino acids. The J segment lost 4 bases and the V segment lost 4 bases, leaving 3 bases of the junction unmatched. Germline CDR1 reads SGHRS; CDR2 reads YFSETQ. The CDR3 DNA is TGCGCCAGCAGCCCGGGGACAGGGGGCACTGAAGCTTTCTTT. Protein sequence: CASSPGTGGTEAFF.

The chain carries TRBV11-2 and TRBJ2-1; possibly TRBD2 for D (5 bases). Trimming stripped 5 bases from V and 5 bases from J, with 16 bases between. Germline V gene lookup returns CDR1 SGHAT and CDR2 FQNNGV. The CDR3 has 15 amino acids. For the CDR3, the DNA is TGTGCCAGCAGCCTTCTCACAACAGCGGACAATGAGCAGTTCTTC. It is translated as CASSLLTTADNEQFF.

CDR3 loop: CASSSSNYGYTF. DNA of the CDR3: TGTGCCAGCAGCTCATCTAACTATGGCTACACCTTC. The chain combines TRBV5-4 with TRBJ1-2; no clear D. Trimming removed 3 bases from V and 0 bases from J, with 3 bases in between. The CDR3 covers 12 residues. Germline V gene lookup returns CDR1 SGHNT and CDR2 YYREEE (reference sequence).

This clone was seen a few times. The V and J genes are TRBV10-2 and TRBJ1-2; D is undetermined. Germline V gene lookup returns CDR1 WSHSY and CDR2 SAAADI. The CDR3 is made up of 14 amino acids. V was clipped by 6 bases and J by 3 bases, with 14 bases between them. CDR3 amino acids: CASSGEVFHYGYTF. In DNA form, the CDR3 reads TGCGCCAGCAGCGGGGAAGTCTTCCACTATGGCTACACCTTC.

V gene TRBV19 combines with J gene TRBJ1-3, with D unresolved. With 1 base removed from V and 2 bases from J, the gap between germline ends came to 6 bases. The germline CDR1 and CDR2 sequences are LNHDA and SQIVND (reference sequence). The CDR3 covers 14 residues. CDR3 sequence (DNA): TGTGCCAGTAGTATAGGACTCACTGGAAACACCATATATTTT. Encoded protein: CASSIGLTGNTIYF.

The V gene is TRBV5-1, the J gene TRBJ1-6; D is unresolved. Germline lookup yields CDR1 SGHRS and CDR2 YFSETQ. CDR3 length equals 14 residues. Trimming left V 1 base short and J 7 bases short, with 9 bases between. The CDR3 sequence is CASSLRRPNSPLHF. CDR3 in DNA: TGCGCCAGCAGCTTGAGGCGGCCAAATTCACCCCTCCACTTT.

This chain connects TRBV7-9 to TRBJ1-5; 9 nucleotides match TRBD1. CDR1 and CDR2 (germline): SEHNR, FQNEAQ (reference sequence). The CDR3 has 14 residues. Germline trimming cut 3 bases from V and 5 bases from J; bases unmatched to any gene: 2. The CDR3: CASSFTGGDQPQHF. The DNA of the CDR3 is TGTGCCAGCAGCTTCACAGGGGGCGATCAGCCCCAGCATTTT.

The genes are TRBV7-9 and TRBJ1-1; 8 bases are a match to TRBD1. V trimming: 5 bases; J trimming: 0 bases; junction bases outside the gene matches: 8. This CDR3 has 16 residues. Germline loops: CDR1 SEHNR, CDR2 FQNEAQ (reference sequence). The CDR3 bases are TGTGCCAGCAGCGTGACAGGGGACACGTTGAACACTGAAGCTTTCTTT. Its translation is CASSVTGDTLNTEAFF.

The chain uses TRBV3-1 (or the pseudogene TRBV3-2) and TRBJ1-6, with a tentative D call TRBD1 (5 bases). The CDR3 runs 14 residues. Looked up from germline, CDR1 is LGHDT and CDR2 is YNNKEL (reference sequence). V lost 2 bases, J lost 10 bases, and 12 bases lay in between. For the CDR3, the DNA is TGTGCCAGCAGCCAATTGCAGGGTCGATCACCCCTCCACTTT. It encodes CASSQLQGRSPLHF.

The CDR3 DNA sequence: TGTGCCAGCAGCCCAGAGGCTAGCGGGAGGTCTTACGAGCAGTACTTC. This sequence encodes CASSPEASGRSYEQYF. The J gene is TRBJ2-7, the V gene TRBV3-1 (or the pseudogene TRBV3-2); 11 bases fit TRBD2. CDR1 and CDR2 (germline): LGHDT, YNNKEL (reference sequence). The V gene end was trimmed by 4 bases and the J gene end by 4 bases; junction bases not matched to a gene: 9. The CDR3 spans 16 residues.

The chain recombines TRBV5-1 with TRBJ1-2; D is unclear. The length of the CDR3 is 16 residues. Trimming took off 0 bases at V and 0 bases at J, with 12 bases between the two ends. Germline CDR1 reads SGHRS; CDR2 reads YFSETQ. CDR3 DNA sequence: TGCGCCAGCAGCTTGGCCTCTGCAGTTTCTAACTATGGCTACACCTTC. Protein sequence: CASSLASAVSNYGYTF.

The CDR3 DNA reads as TGCGCCAGCAGCTTCACTAGCGGTAACAATGAGCAGTTCTTC. Translation gives CASSFTSGNNEQFF. J is TRBJ2-1 and V is TRBV5-1; 8 positions agree with TRBD2. The CDR3 runs 14 residues. J gave up 5 bases and V 2 bases, and 3 bases lay outside the gene matches. Germline V gene data show CDR1 as SGHRS and CDR2 as YFSETQ.

The rearrangement uses TRBV9 and TRBJ2-1; maybe TRBD1 (5 bases). V gave up 3 bases and J gave up 4 bases, with 17 bases separating them. Germline lookup yields CDR1 SGDLS and CDR2 YYNGEE. This CDR3 comprises 16 residues. This CDR3 is CASSGLGHDLYNEQFF. CDR3 sequence (DNA): TGTGCCAGCAGCGGATTAGGACACGACCTATACAATGAGCAGTTCTTC.

J is TRBJ1-1 and V is TRBV30; tentatively, D is TRBD1 (5 bases). The germline V and J ends were trimmed by 3 bases and 0 bases, with 8 bases remaining between them. The CDR3 contains 13 residues. CDR1 is GTSNPN and CDR2 is SVGIG in the germline V gene (reference sequence). CDR3 residues: CAWRKGLNTEAFF. CDR3 in DNA: TGTGCCTGGAGGAAGGGGTTGAACACTGAAGCTTTCTTT.

V gene TRBV21-1 combines with J gene TRBJ2-3; the D call of TRBD1 is as the table states it, not checked on the DNA. TRBV21-1 is listed as a pseudogene. The CDR3 runs 16 residues. CDR3 nucleotide sequence: TGTGCCAGCAGCAAATCCGGGACAGGGGGTATAGATACGCAGTATTTT. Amino acids: CASSKSGTGGIDTQYF.

The chain has TRBV5-6 and TRBJ1-1, with TRBD1 matching 7 bases. CDR1 SGHDT and CDR2 YYEEEE come from the germline V gene. Unmatched junction bases numbered 7, after V lost 2 bases and J lost 0 bases. The CDR3 consists of 16 residues. CDR3 bases: TGTGCCAGCAGCTTCTGGACAGGTGCAATGAACACTGAAGCTTTCTTT. Translating gives CASSFWTGAMNTEAFF.

The genes are TRBV5-1 and TRBJ2-7; a weak D match, TRBD1 (5 bases). Germline CDR1 and CDR2: SGHRS and YFSETQ. This CDR3 is 14 amino acids long. The V gene lost 1 base and the J gene lost 3 bases, with 11 bases spanning the gap. As DNA, the CDR3 is TGCGCCAGCAGCTTGAGGCAGGGTATCTACGAGCAGTACTTC. The encoded protein is CASSLRQGIYEQYF.